This is a list of T cell receptor beta chains from one sample in a study of OX40 agonist ivuxolimab in advanced cancers. Assay: immunoSEQ multiplex PCR; the TCRdb copy retains only in-frame clones and omits some. The data show roughly 76,000 clones, roughly 91% seen once. The material sequenced was CD4+ or CD8+ T cells sorted from blood, taken in a trial of the OX40 agonist ivuxolimab. Receptors were obtained from an adult with an advanced solid tumor such as melanoma, head and neck, liver or kidney cancer. Both conserved end residues are part of each CDR3. D genes are given only for firm matches. Clone size is not always given. Where it is, it says once, few, many or a class for expanded clones.

D gene: .; V gene: TRBV6-6; J gene: TRBJ1-1; clone size: once; CDR3 protein: CASSYTSLFEAFF; CDR3 DNA: TGTGCCAGCAGTTATACCAGCCTCTTTGAAGCTTTCTTT
D gene: .; V gene: TRBV30; J gene: TRBJ1-1; clone size: .; CDR3 protein: CAWSVTGGRVGAFF; CDR3 DNA: TGTGCCTGGAGTGTAACAGGCGGCCGGGTCGGAGCTTTCTTT
D gene: .; V gene: TRBV28; J gene: TRBJ2-1; clone size: .; CDR3 protein: CASRAGTQSSYNEQFF; CDR3 DNA: TGTGCCAGCAGGGCCGGGACGCAGAGCTCCTACAATGAGCAGTTCTTC
D gene: TRBD1; V gene: TRBV9; J gene: TRBJ2-2; clone size: .; CDR3 protein: CASSEGTGGGTGELFF; CDR3 DNA: TGTGCCAGCAGCGAAGGGACAGGGGGCGGGACCGGGGAGCTGTTTTTT
D gene: .; V gene: TRBV27; J gene: TRBJ2-4; clone size: .; CDR3 protein: CASSFTGITKNIQYF; CDR3 DNA: TGTGCCAGCAGTTTTACAGGGATCACCAAAAACATTCAGTACTTC
D gene: .; V gene: TRBV28; J gene: TRBJ2-7; clone size: .; CDR3 protein: CASSGQRVGTYEQYF; CDR3 DNA: TGTGCCAGCAGTGGCCAAAGGGTTGGGACCTACGAGCAGTACTTC
D gene: .; V gene: TRBV2; J gene: TRBJ1-1; clone size: .; CDR3 protein: CASSPEGQRNTEAFF; CDR3 DNA: TGTGCCAGCAGTCCGGAGGGGCAGAGGAACACTGAAGCTTTCTTT
D gene: .; V gene: TRBV10-3; J gene: TRBJ1-2; clone size: .; CDR3 protein: CAISDRTNYGYTF; CDR3 DNA: TGTGCCATCAGTGACAGAACTAACTATGGCTACACCTTC
D gene: TRBD2; V gene: TRBV7-9; J gene: TRBJ2-1; clone size: few; CDR3 protein: CASSVGLAGVSPYNEQFF; CDR3 DNA: TGTGCCAGCAGCGTGGGACTAGCGGGAGTGAGCCCCTACAATGAGCAGTTCTTC
D gene: .; V gene: TRBV6-5; J gene: TRBJ2-5; clone size: .; CDR3 protein: CASSYPRWGKETQYF; CDR3 DNA: TGTGCCAGCAGTTACCCGCGTTGGGGGAAAGAGACCCAGTACTTC
D gene: TRBD1; V gene: TRBV4-1; J gene: TRBJ2-7; clone size: .; CDR3 protein: CASSQARGSLTYEQYF; CDR3 DNA: TGCGCCAGCAGCCAAGCCAGGGGGAGTTTGACGTACGAGCAGTACTTC
D gene: .; V gene: TRBV2; J gene: TRBJ1-4; clone size: .; CDR3 protein: CASRPGRYNEKLFF; CDR3 DNA: TGTGCCAGCAGGCCGGGACGGTATAATGAAAAACTGTTTTTT
D gene: TRBD1; V gene: TRBV15; J gene: TRBJ2-5; clone size: .; CDR3 protein: CATSKGQGARAGAQETQYF; CDR3 DNA: TGTGCCACCAGCAAAGGACAGGGGGCGCGGGCGGGAGCCCAAGAGACCCAGTACTTC
D gene: .; V gene: TRBV10-3; J gene: TRBJ1-2; clone size: .; CDR3 protein: CAISAQVNYGYTF; CDR3 DNA: TGTGCCATCAGTGCACAGGTTAACTATGGCTACACCTTC
D gene: TRBD1; V gene: TRBV10-3; J gene: TRBJ2-5; clone size: .; CDR3 protein: CAISDPRTGGETQYF; CDR3 DNA: TGTGCCATCAGTGACCCTCGGACAGGGGGAGAGACCCAGTACTTC
D gene: .; V gene: TRBV5-6; J gene: TRBJ2-3; clone size: .; CDR3 protein: CASSRGGRGTDTQYF; CDR3 DNA: TGTGCCAGCAGCCGTGGGGGGCGCGGCACAGATACGCAGTATTTT
D gene: .; V gene: TRBV11-2; J gene: TRBJ1-1; clone size: few; CDR3 protein: CASSSDTTEAFF; CDR3 DNA: TGTGCCAGCAGCTCCGACACCACTGAAGCTTTCTTT
D gene: TRBD1; V gene: TRBV30; J gene: TRBJ1-2; clone size: .; CDR3 protein: CAFTGGLVYGYTF; CDR3 DNA: TGTGCCTTCACAGGGGGTTTGGTCTATGGCTACACCTTC
D gene: .; V gene: TRBV5-4; J gene: TRBJ2-5; clone size: .; CDR3 protein: CASSLAGQQETQYF; CDR3 DNA: TGTGCCAGCAGCTTGGCCGGACAGCAAGAGACCCAGTACTTC
D gene: .; V gene: TRBV28; J gene: TRBJ2-7; clone size: .; CDR3 protein: CASSLLPGNEQYF; CDR3 DNA: TGTGCCAGCAGTTTACTCCCGGGGAACGAGCAGTACTTC
D gene: TRBD1; V gene: TRBV30; J gene: TRBJ2-2; clone size: .; CDR3 protein: CAFGQGGKRELFF; CDR3 DNA: TGTGCCTTCGGACAGGGCGGGAAGCGGGAGCTGTTTTTT
D gene: .; V gene: TRBV30; J gene: TRBJ2-1; clone size: .; CDR3 protein: CAWRAISYNEQFF; CDR3 DNA: TGTGCCTGGAGGGCCATCTCCTACAATGAGCAGTTCTTC
D gene: .; V gene: TRBV10-1; J gene: TRBJ2-7; clone size: .; CDR3 protein: CASSPYRDTSYEQYF; CDR3 DNA: TGCGCCAGCAGTCCCTACCGGGACACCTCCTACGAGCAGTACTTC
D gene: TRBD1; V gene: TRBV5-4; J gene: TRBJ2-7; clone size: .; CDR3 protein: CASSLQGAREQYF; CDR3 DNA: TGTGCCAGCAGCTTACAGGGGGCTAGGGAGCAGTACTTC